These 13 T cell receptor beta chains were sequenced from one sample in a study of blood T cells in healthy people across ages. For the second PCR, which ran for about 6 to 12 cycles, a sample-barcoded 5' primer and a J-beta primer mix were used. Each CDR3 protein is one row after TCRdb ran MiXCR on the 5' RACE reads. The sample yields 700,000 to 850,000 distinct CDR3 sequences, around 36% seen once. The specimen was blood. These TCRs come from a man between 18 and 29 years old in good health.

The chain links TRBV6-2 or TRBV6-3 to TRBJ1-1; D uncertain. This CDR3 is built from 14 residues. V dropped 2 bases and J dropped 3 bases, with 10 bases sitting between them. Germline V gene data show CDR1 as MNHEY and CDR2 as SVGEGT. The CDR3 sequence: CASSYASGYTEAFF. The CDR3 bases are TGTGCCAGCAGTTACGCGTCGGGGTACACTGAAGCTTTCTTT.

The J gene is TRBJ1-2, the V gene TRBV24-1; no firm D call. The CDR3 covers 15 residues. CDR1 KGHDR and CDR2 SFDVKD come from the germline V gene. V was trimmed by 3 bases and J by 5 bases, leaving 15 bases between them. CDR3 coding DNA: TGTGCCACCAGTGATGGAATTGATTTTCTTTATGGCTACACCTTC. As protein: CATSDGIDFLYGYTF.

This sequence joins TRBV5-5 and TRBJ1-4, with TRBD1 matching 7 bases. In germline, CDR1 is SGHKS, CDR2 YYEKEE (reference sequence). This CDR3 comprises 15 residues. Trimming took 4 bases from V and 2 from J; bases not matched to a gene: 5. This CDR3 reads CASSPDRLTNEKLFF. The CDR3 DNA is TGTGCCAGCAGCCCGGACAGGCTGACTAATGAAAAACTGTTTTTT.

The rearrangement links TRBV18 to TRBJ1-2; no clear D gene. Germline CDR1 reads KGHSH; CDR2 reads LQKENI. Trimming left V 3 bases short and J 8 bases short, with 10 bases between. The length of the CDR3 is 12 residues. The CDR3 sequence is CASSPADRGYTF. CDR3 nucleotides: TGTGCCAGCTCACCCGCGGATCGGGGCTACACCTTC.

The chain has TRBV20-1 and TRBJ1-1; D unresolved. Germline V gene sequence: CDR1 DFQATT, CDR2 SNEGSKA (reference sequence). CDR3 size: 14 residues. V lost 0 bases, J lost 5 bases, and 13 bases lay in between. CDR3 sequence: CSARDRQGSTEAFF. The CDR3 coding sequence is TGCAGTGCTAGAGACCGCCAAGGAAGTACTGAAGCTTTCTTT.

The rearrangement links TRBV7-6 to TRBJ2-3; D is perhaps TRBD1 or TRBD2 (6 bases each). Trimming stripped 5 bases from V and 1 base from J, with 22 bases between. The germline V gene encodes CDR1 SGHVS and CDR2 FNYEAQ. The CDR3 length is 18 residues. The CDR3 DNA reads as TGTGCCAGCAGCCCTACCCCTTGGGGGGCGGAGGGCACAGATACGCAGTATTTT. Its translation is CASSPTPWGAEGTDTQYF.

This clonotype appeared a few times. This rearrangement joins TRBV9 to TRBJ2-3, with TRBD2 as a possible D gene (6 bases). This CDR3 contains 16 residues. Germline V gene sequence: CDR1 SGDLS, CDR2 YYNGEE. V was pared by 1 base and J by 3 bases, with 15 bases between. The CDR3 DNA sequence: TGTGCCAGCAGCGTACATGGGCGGGGCTCGACAGATACGCAGTATTTT. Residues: CASSVHGRGSTDTQYF.

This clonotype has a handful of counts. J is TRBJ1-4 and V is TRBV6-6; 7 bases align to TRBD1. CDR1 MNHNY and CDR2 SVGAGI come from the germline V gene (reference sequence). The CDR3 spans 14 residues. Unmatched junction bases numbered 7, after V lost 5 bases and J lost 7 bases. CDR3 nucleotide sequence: TGTGCCAGCAGTAACTGGACAGGTCGTGAAAAACTGTTTTTT. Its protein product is CASSNWTGREKLFF.

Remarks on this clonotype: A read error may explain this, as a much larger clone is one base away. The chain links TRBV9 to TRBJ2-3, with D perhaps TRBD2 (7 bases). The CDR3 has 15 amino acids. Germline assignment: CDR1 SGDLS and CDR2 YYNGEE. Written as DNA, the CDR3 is TGTACCAGCAGCGCTAGGGGGGGCGGCACAGATACGCAGTATTTT. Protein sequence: CTSSARGGGTDTQYF.

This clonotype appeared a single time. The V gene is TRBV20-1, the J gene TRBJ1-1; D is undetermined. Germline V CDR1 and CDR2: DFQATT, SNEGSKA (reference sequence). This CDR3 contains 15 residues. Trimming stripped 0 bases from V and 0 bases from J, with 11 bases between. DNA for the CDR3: TGCAGTGCTAGAGACCCCCGGCACTTGAACACTGAAGCTTTCTTT. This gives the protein CSARDPRHLNTEAFF.

CDR3 bases: TGCAGTGCTCAACCAGGACTAGCGGGAGGGCGGGTAGCCAAAAACATTCAGTACTTC. This gives the protein CSAQPGLAGGRVAKNIQYF. This chain links TRBV20-1 with TRBJ2-4; 15 nucleotides agree with TRBD2. From germline, CDR1 is DFQATT and CDR2 SNEGSKA (reference sequence). The CDR3 length is 19 residues. After removal of 5 bases from V and 0 bases from J, the junction contained 11 bases not matched to a gene.

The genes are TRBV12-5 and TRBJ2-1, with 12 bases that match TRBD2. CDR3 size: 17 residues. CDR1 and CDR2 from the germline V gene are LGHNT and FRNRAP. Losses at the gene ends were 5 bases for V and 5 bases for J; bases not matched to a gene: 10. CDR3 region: CASGPRGRLAGDNEQFF. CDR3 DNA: TGTGCTAGTGGTCCCCGGGGGCGACTAGCGGGAGACAATGAGCAGTTCTTC. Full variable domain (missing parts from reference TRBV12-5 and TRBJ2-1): DARVTQTPRHKVTEMGQEVTMRCQPILGHNTVFWYRQTMMQGLELLAYFRNRAPLDDSGMPKDRFSAEMPDATLATLKIQPSEPRDSAVYFCASGPRGRLAGDNEQFFGPGTRLTVL.

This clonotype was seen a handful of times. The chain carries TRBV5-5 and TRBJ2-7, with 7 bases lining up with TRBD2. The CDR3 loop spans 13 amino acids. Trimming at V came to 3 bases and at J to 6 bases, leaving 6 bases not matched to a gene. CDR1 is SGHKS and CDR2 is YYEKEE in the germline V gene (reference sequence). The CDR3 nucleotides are TGTGCCAGCAGCTCCACCGCGGGGGTCGAGCAGTACTTC. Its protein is CASSSTAGVEQYF.